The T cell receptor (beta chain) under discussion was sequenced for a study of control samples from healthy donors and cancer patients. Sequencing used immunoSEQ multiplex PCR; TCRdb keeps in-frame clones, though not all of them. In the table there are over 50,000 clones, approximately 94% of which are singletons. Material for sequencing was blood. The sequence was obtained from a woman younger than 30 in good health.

Here the CDR3 reads CASSTPRQDGNTEAFF. The CDR3 nucleotides are TGTGCCAGCAGCACACCCAGGCAGGACGGCAACACTGAAGCTTTCTTT. The chain recombines TRBV7-2 with TRBJ1-1; D is uncertain. This CDR3 contains 16 residues. From germline, CDR1 is SGHTA and CDR2 FQGNSA. V was shortened by 5 bases and J by 2 bases, with 18 bases between the two germline ends.